Below are 24 T cell receptor beta chains sequenced from a single sample in a study of blood T cell repertoires in COVID-19. The method was immunoSEQ multiplex PCR; TCRdb's version includes in-frame clones alone and lacks a portion of them. The top ten clones hold 2.6% of a sample with roughly 220,000 clones, about 88% of them seen once. The sequenced sample consisted of PBMCs or T cells enriched from blood (not recorded which). Receptor source: a woman under 40 who had recovered from COVID-19.

V is TRBV5-1 and J is TRBJ2-5, with 12 bases identical to TRBD2. The CDR3 is 16 amino acids. V trimming: 0 bases; J trimming: 5 bases; junction bases outside the gene matches: 5. Germline V CDR1 and CDR2: SGHRS, YFSETQ. CDR3 nucleotide sequence: TGCGCCAGCAGCTTGGGACTAGCGGGGGTAAAGGAGACCCAGTACTTC. Encoded protein: CASSLGLAGVKETQYF.

CDR3 nucleotide sequence: TGTGCCAGCAGCTTAGTATTAGGGGTAGATTCACCCCTCCACTTT. Amino acid sequence: CASSLVLGVDSPLHF. The chain has TRBV7-9 and TRBJ1-6; a possible D gene is TRBD1 (5 bases). Between the trimmed V and J ends, which lost 1 base and 8 bases, there was a span of 12 bases. Germline lookup yields CDR1 SEHNR and CDR2 FQNEAQ (reference sequence). The CDR3 is 15 amino acids.

In its sample, this clone was seen once. The chain has TRBV5-4 and TRBJ2-5; a possible D gene is TRBD2 (6 bases). The CDR3 is made up of 14 amino acids. V was shortened by 6 bases and J by 6 bases, with 18 bases between the two germline ends. CDR1 is SGHNT and CDR2 is YYREEE in the germline V gene (reference sequence). CDR3 bases: TGTGCCAGCACCGAGGGAGGAGGGGTACAGACCCAGTACTTC. It specifies CASTEGGGVQTQYF.

As DNA, the CDR3 is TGCGCCAGCAGCTTGGCCTATCGGGAGGCGAACACTGAAGCTTTCTTT. It yields the protein CASSLAYREANTEAFF. The chain has TRBV5-1 and TRBJ1-1; D gene unclear. There are 16 residues in the CDR3. Trimming shortened V by 0 bases and J by 1 base, and 13 bases separated the two germline ends. Germline-derived CDR1 and CDR2 are SGHRS and YFSETQ. Supplemented by reference TRBV5-1 and TRBJ1-1, the full variable domain reads KAGVTQTPRYLIKTRGQQVTLSCSPISGHRSVSWYQQTPGQGLQFLFEYFSETQRNKGNFPGRFSGRQFSNSRSEMNVSTLELGDSALYLCASSLAYREANTEAFFGQGTRLTVV.

This chain links TRBV5-1 with TRBJ2-3; 7 bases align to TRBD1. CDR1 and CDR2 from the germline V gene are SGHRS and YFSETQ. The CDR3 spans 16 residues. V trimming: 1 base; J trimming: 0 bases; junction bases outside the gene matches: 5. CDR3 bases: TGCGCCAGCAGCTTGATCGGGACAGTTAGCACAGATACGCAGTATTTT. Protein: CASSLIGTVSTDTQYF. The full variable domain, its missing parts supplied by reference TRBV5-1 and TRBJ2-3, is KAGVTQTPRYLIKTRGQQVTLSCSPISGHRSVSWYQQTPGQGLQFLFEYFSETQRNKGNFPGRFSGRQFSNSRSEMNVSTLELGDSALYLCASSLIGTVSTDTQYFGPGTRLTVL.

This rearrangement joins TRBV3-1 (or the pseudogene TRBV3-2) to TRBJ2-7, with TRBD1 identical over 9 bases. Germline V lookup: CDR1 LGHDT, CDR2 YNNKEL (reference sequence). V trimming: 0 bases; J trimming: 7 bases; junction bases outside the gene matches: 7. This CDR3 has 15 residues. This chain's CDR3 is CASSQEAGQGIEQYF. The CDR3 coding sequence is TGTGCCAGCAGCCAAGAGGCGGGACAGGGAATAGAGCAGTACTTC.

The chain links TRBV7-2 to TRBJ1-3; D not certain. CDR1 and CDR2 (germline): SGHTA, FQGNSA. V shed 5 bases and J shed 0 bases, with 11 bases lying between them. The CDR3 sequence is 15 residues long. The CDR3 spells CASSPGSHSGNTIYF. The DNA of the CDR3 is TGTGCCAGCAGCCCAGGCAGTCACTCTGGAAACACCATATATTTT.

The CDR3 loop is CATSRERSSYNEQFF. The CDR3 bases are TGTGCCACCAGCAGAGAGCGGAGCTCCTACAATGAGCAGTTCTTC. The chain carries TRBV15 and TRBJ2-1; D is ambiguous. V was clipped by 0 bases and J by 0 bases, with 6 bases between them. CDR3 length: 15 amino acids. CDR1 LNHNV and CDR2 YYDKDF come from the germline V gene (reference sequence).

On this clone itself: Other DNA sequences in the sample encode the same CDR3. This rearrangement joins TRBV4-3 to TRBJ1-5; perhaps TRBD1 as D (6 bases). The CDR3 has 15 amino acids. The germline V gene has CDR1 LGHNA and CDR2 YSLEER. Trimming left V 2 bases short and J 5 bases short, with 13 bases between. CDR3 nucleotides: TGCGCCAGCAGCCAAAACAGGGCGGGTGATCAGCCCCAGCATTTT. The encoded protein is CASSQNRAGDQPQHF.

The chain links TRBV4-3 to TRBJ2-3, with 10 positions matching TRBD1. Germline CDR1 and CDR2: LGHNA and YSLEER. Trimming took 1 base from V and 5 from J; bases not matched to a gene: 6. The CDR3 consists of 16 residues. Here the CDR3 reads CASSQVRTGGLDTQYF. The CDR3 DNA follows: TGCGCCAGCAGCCAAGTAAGGACAGGGGGATTAGATACGCAGTATTTT.

The rearrangement joins TRBV5-1 to TRBJ1-6; 9 nucleotides match TRBD1. The CDR3 is 15 amino acids. Germline V gives CDR1 SGHRS, CDR2 YFSETQ. V shed 0 bases, J shed 7 bases, and the junction held 2 bases outside the gene matches. CDR3 DNA sequence: TGCGCCAGCAGCTTGGCCGGACAGGGGAATTCACCCCTCCACTTT. It is translated as CASSLAGQGNSPLHF.

The genes are TRBV18 and TRBJ1-1; TRBD1 matches at 9 bases. Germline V gene lookup returns CDR1 KGHSH and CDR2 LQKENI. V lost 3 bases, J lost 6 bases, and 8 bases stayed unmatched. The CDR3 totals 15 residues. The CDR3: CASSPRDRVSAEAFF. CDR3 sequence (DNA): TGTGCCAGCTCACCCCGGGACAGGGTTTCTGCTGAAGCTTTCTTT.

The rearrangement uses TRBV7-2 and TRBJ2-7, with TRBD1 as a possible D gene (6 bases). V was clipped by 2 bases and J by 4 bases, with 18 bases between them. This CDR3 spans 16 amino acids. Germline V gene data show CDR1 as SGHTA and CDR2 as FQGNSA. CDR3 nucleotide sequence: TGTGCCAGCAGCTTATACCGGGACACCGAGCGTTACGAGCAGTACTTC. The encoded protein is CASSLYRDTERYEQYF.

The CDR3 here is CASSLSGSGNGYTF. The CDR3 DNA is TGCGCCAGCAGCTTATCCGGGAGCGGAAATGGCTACACCTTC. This chain links TRBV5-1 with TRBJ1-2, with D unclear. The germline V and J ends were trimmed by 2 bases and 6 bases, with 14 bases remaining between them. The CDR3 runs to 14 residues. From germline, CDR1 is SGHRS and CDR2 YFSETQ.

This chain joins TRBV2 and TRBJ1-4; D perhaps matches TRBD1 (5 bases). From germline, CDR1 is SNHLY and CDR2 FYNNEI. The V end was cut by 6 bases, the J end by 0 bases, with 11 bases between. The length of the CDR3 is 15 residues. CDR3 amino acids: CASRRRGSTNEKLFF. The CDR3 bases are TGTGCCAGCAGGAGGAGGGGATCAACTAATGAAAAACTGTTTTTT.

The sample holds a few counts of this clone. The chain joins TRBV27 to TRBJ2-7; 8 bases fit TRBD1. V lost 0 bases to trimming and J lost 0 bases; unmatched junction nucleotides: 4. There are 16 residues in the CDR3. Looked up from germline, CDR1 is MNHEY and CDR2 is SMNVEV (reference sequence). The CDR3 region is CASSLSSGQGSYEQYF. DNA for the CDR3: TGTGCCAGCAGTTTATCGTCCGGACAGGGCTCCTACGAGCAGTACTTC.

V usage is TRBV19 and J usage is TRBJ1-4; possibly TRBD1 for D (6 bases). CDR3 length: 19 residues. CDR1 is LNHDA, CDR2 SQIVND, per germline (reference sequence). V lost 3 bases and J lost 0, with 20 bases in between. In nucleotides, the CDR3 is TGTGCCAGTAGTATGGGGCAGGGACACCTCCCCCCAACTAATGAAAAACTGTTTTTT. It codes for CASSMGQGHLPPTNEKLFF.

The V call is TRBV19, the J call TRBJ2-1; D perhaps matches TRBD1 (6 bases). This CDR3 contains 13 residues. V gave up 5 bases and J gave up 5 bases, with 10 bases separating them. Germline loops: CDR1 LNHDA, CDR2 SQIVND (reference sequence). CDR3 residues: CASSLGTNNEQFF. In nucleotides, the CDR3 is TGTGCCAGTAGTTTGGGGACAAACAATGAGCAGTTCTTC. Using reference TRBV19 and TRBJ2-1 for the parts outside the CDR3, the full variable domain is DGGITQSPKYLFRKEGQNVTLSCEQNLNHDAMYWYRQDPGQGLRLIYYSQIVNDFQKGDIAEGYSVSREKKESFPLTVTSAQKNPTAFYLCASSLGTNNEQFFGPGTRLTVL.

The chain uses TRBV6-5 and TRBJ2-1; 11 bases are a match to TRBD2. Germline CDR1 and CDR2: MNHEY and SVGAGI. This CDR3 has 15 residues. The V segment lost 2 bases and the J segment 10 bases; nucleotides outside the gene matches: 7. CDR3 residues: CASSYVSSGGSEQFF. The CDR3 coding sequence is TGTGCCAGCAGTTACGTGTCTAGCGGGGGGTCCGAGCAGTTCTTC.

The chain is built from TRBV2 and TRBJ1-5; D unresolved. The CDR3 length is 14 residues. V lost 5 bases and J lost 0, with 8 bases in between. Germline V gives CDR1 SNHLY, CDR2 FYNNEI. CDR3 protein: CASSLQNSNQPQHF. CDR3 nucleotides: TGTGCCAGCAGTCTCCAGAATAGCAATCAGCCCCAGCATTTT.

This chain uses TRBV12-3 or TRBV12-4 with TRBJ1-2; D might be TRBD1 (6 bases). This CDR3 contains 13 residues. The V end was cut by 7 bases, the J end by 8 bases, with 17 bases between. The CDR3 bases are TGTGCCAGCACCAAAAGGGGGAATGGGGGCTACACCTTC. Protein: CASTKRGNGGYTF.

The chain carries TRBV24-1 and TRBJ1-5; D perhaps matches TRBD1 (6 bases). V was cut by 5 bases and J by 0 bases, with 13 bases left in between. The CDR3 is 16 amino acids. Germline CDR1 and CDR2: KGHDR and SFDVKD. CDR3 bases: TGTGCCACCAGTGGGTATGGGACACCTAGCAATCAGCCCCAGCATTTT. It is translated as CATSGYGTPSNQPQHF.

The chain employs TRBV10-1 and TRBJ2-5, with 12 bases that match TRBD2. The J segment lost 4 bases and the V segment lost 4 bases, leaving 4 bases of the junction unmatched. The CDR3 length is 15 residues. Germline V gene sequence: CDR1 WNHNN, CDR2 SYGVQD (reference sequence). The CDR3 loop reads CASSGLAGGRETQYF. The CDR3 DNA reads as TGCGCCAGCAGTGGCCTAGCGGGGGGGCGAGAGACCCAGTACTTC.

This rearrangement joins TRBV9 to TRBJ2-3; 7 positions agree with TRBD2. The germline V gene has CDR1 SGDLS and CDR2 YYNGEE. The trim removed 0 bases at V and 6 bases at J, leaving 4 bases unmatched. The CDR3 consists of 14 residues. CDR3 amino acids: CASSVVGSGDTQYF. CDR3 bases: TGTGCCAGCAGCGTAGTTGGTAGCGGGGATACGCAGTATTTT.